Each of the 27 T cell receptor beta chains below was sequenced from the same sample in a study of blood T cell repertoires in COVID-19 (TCRdb year 2020). The library was produced with the immunoSEQ multiplex PCR assay. TCRdb obtained this table from immuneACCESS and retained in-frame rearrangements with V and J assigned. These tables miss some clones; where compared with another copy, unresolved V genes account for less than half of the shortfall, and the remainder is unexplained. The sample records approximately 99,000 clones, around 88% of which are singletons. The ten biggest clones cover around 2% of the sample. Sequencing used peripheral blood. The receptors stem from a man aged 50 to 60 with COVID-19, enrolled during active disease.

This chain connects TRBV11-2 to TRBJ2-7; 8 positions agree with TRBD2. Trimming at V came to 6 bases and at J to 3 bases, leaving 7 bases not matched to a gene. The CDR3 contains 14 residues. Germline-derived CDR1 and CDR2 are SGHAT and FQNNGV. In DNA form, the CDR3 reads TGTGCCAGCAGATCAAGCGGGGGAAACTACGAGCAGTACTTC. Protein sequence: CASRSSGGNYEQYF.

This clone was counted only a few times. This chain joins TRBV19 and TRBJ1-1; 8 bases fit TRBD1. Germline values: CDR1 LNHDA, CDR2 SQIVND (reference sequence). The ends lost 7 bases at V and 1 base at J; junction bases unmatched: 5. The CDR3 sequence is 14 residues long. The CDR3 here is CASTWTGTNTEAFF. The DNA of the CDR3 is TGTGCCAGTACCTGGACAGGGACGAACACTGAAGCTTTCTTT.

This clone has just one count. The chain uses TRBV21-1 and TRBJ1-5; the table's D gene call, TRBD1, was not cross checked with the DNA. TRBV21-1 counts as a pseudogene. CDR3 length equals 15 residues. The CDR3 DNA is TGTGCCAGCAGCAAAGAGGGACAGGGGCCTCAGCCCCAGCATTTT. Translated: CASSKEGQGPQPQHF.

This chain connects TRBV3-1 (or the pseudogene TRBV3-2) to TRBJ1-6, with TRBD1 matching 10 bases. Germline assignment: CDR1 LGHDT and CDR2 YNNKEL (reference sequence). The CDR3 has 14 residues. The J segment lost 7 bases and the V segment lost 5 bases, leaving 2 bases of the junction unmatched. CDR3 sequence: CASSWDRGNSPLHF. DNA of the CDR3: TGTGCCAGCAGCTGGGACAGGGGCAATTCACCCCTCCACTTT.

V gene TRBV6-5 combines with J gene TRBJ2-7; 9 nucleotides match TRBD2. The CDR3 covers 16 residues. Germline CDR1 is MNHEY and CDR2 is SVGAGI. J lost 7 bases, V lost 0 bases, and 10 bases had no gene match. The DNA of the CDR3 is TGTGCCAGCAGTTACTCGAGTAACAGCGGGGGGCGTGAGCAGTACTTC. The encoded protein is CASSYSSNSGGREQYF.

V is TRBV7-3 and J is TRBJ2-2; a weak D match, TRBD2 (6 bases). There are 16 residues in the CDR3. Trimming took off 0 bases at V and 4 bases at J, with 12 bases between the two ends. The germline V gene encodes CDR1 SGHTA and CDR2 FQGTGA. The CDR3 region is CASSLTGAGPTGELFF. The CDR3 region has the DNA TGTGCCAGCAGCTTAACTGGCGCGGGACCCACCGGGGAGCTGTTTTTT.

This clone was seen a single time. V gene TRBV5-6 combines with J gene TRBJ1-5, with D hard to call. CDR3 size: 16 residues. Germline CDR1 and CDR2: SGHDT and YYEEEE. The V end lost 0 bases, the J end lost 1 base, and 11 bases lay between the germline ends. The CDR3 DNA reads as TGTGCCAGCAGCTTGGGCCCCTTAGCAAGCAATCAGCCCCAGCATTTT. Translation gives CASSLGPLASNQPQHF.

This sequence joins TRBV6-5 and TRBJ2-7; tentative D call: TRBD1 (6 bases). Between the trimmed V and J ends, which lost 5 bases and 1 base, there was a span of 12 bases. Germline V gene sequence: CDR1 MNHEY, CDR2 SVGAGI. This CDR3 has 14 amino acids. As DNA, the CDR3 is TGTGCCAGCAGTCGACAGGAATTTTCCTACGAGCAGTACTTC. This encodes CASSRQEFSYEQYF.

Notes on this clone: Within the sample, other DNA sequences also encode this same CDR3. The chain links TRBV3-1 (or the pseudogene TRBV3-2) to TRBJ2-7, with 10 bases identical to TRBD1. Per germline, CDR1 LGHDT and CDR2 YNNKEL (reference sequence). V dropped 8 bases and J dropped 4; count of bases not matched to a gene: 5. The CDR3 length is 13 residues. The CDR3 bases are TGTGCCAGCGGACAGGGGGGACCATACGAGCAGTACTTC. Protein sequence: CASGQGGPYEQYF.

The chain recombines TRBV19 with TRBJ1-6, with TRBD1 matching 7 bases. The V segment lost 3 bases and the J segment 9 bases; nucleotides outside the gene matches: 5. CDR1 is LNHDA, CDR2 SQIVND, per germline (reference sequence). This CDR3 spans 14 amino acids. The CDR3 coding sequence is TGTGCCAGTAGTATTCAGGGGGAAAGTTCACCCCTCCACTTT. It is translated as CASSIQGESSPLHF.

V and J are TRBV5-5 and TRBJ1-2; D is ambiguous. Germline lookup yields CDR1 SGHKS and CDR2 YYEKEE (reference sequence). V lost 5 bases to trimming and J lost 4 bases, with 12 bases between them. The CDR3 has 13 amino acids. The CDR3 region has the DNA TGTGCCAGCAGTCTAACCGCTACCTATGGCTACACCTTC. Residues: CASSLTATYGYTF.

There are a few counts of this clone. The chain links TRBV30 to TRBJ1-2; D might be TRBD1 (6 bases). V lost 3 bases to trimming and J lost 4 bases, with 12 bases between them. The CDR3 length is 13 residues. Germline assignment: CDR1 GTSNPN and CDR2 SVGIG (reference sequence). The DNA of the CDR3 is TGTGCCTGGAGGGGAGACAGGACCTATGGCTACACCTTC. Protein sequence: CAWRGDRTYGYTF.

The CDR3 protein is CATSRAGFISGNTIYF. For the CDR3, the DNA is TGTGCCACCAGCAGAGCAGGGTTTATCTCTGGAAACACCATATATTTT. The gene calls are TRBV15 and TRBJ1-3, with D possibly TRBD1 on 5 matching bases. V was trimmed by 1 base and J by 0 bases, leaving 10 bases between them. The germline CDR1 and CDR2 sequences are LNHNV and YYDKDF (reference sequence). This CDR3 is built from 16 residues.

The J gene is TRBJ2-7, the V gene TRBV5-4; 8 bases line up with TRBD2. V was pared by 2 bases and J by 4 bases, with 8 bases of the junction left unmatched. Germline V gene data show CDR1 as SGHNT and CDR2 as YYREEE (reference sequence). The CDR3 covers 15 residues. CDR3 protein: CASSFRTSTGYEQYF. The DNA for the CDR3 is TGTGCCAGCAGCTTTCGGACTAGCACAGGGTACGAGCAGTACTTC.

The chain employs TRBV19 and TRBJ1-5, with 10 bases that match TRBD1. CDR1 LNHDA and CDR2 SQIVND come from the germline V gene (reference sequence). The CDR3 contains 14 residues. V was pared by 7 bases and J by 7 bases, with 7 bases of the junction left unmatched. This CDR3 reads CASTTTGGRQPQHF. CDR3 bases: TGTGCCAGTACCACGACAGGGGGCAGACAGCCCCAGCATTTT.

The chain couples TRBV6-5 to TRBJ1-5, with TRBD1 matching 7 bases. This CDR3 contains 13 residues. V lost 10 bases and J lost 7; bases outside the gene matches: 10. Germline-derived CDR1 and CDR2 are MNHEY and SVGAGI. The CDR3 nucleotides read TGTGCCATCCAATCCCAGGGGGAACAGCCCCAGCATTTT. Protein product: CAIQSQGEQPQHF.

This clone was observed a single time. The chain joins TRBV29-1 to TRBJ2-1; 15 bases align to TRBD2. Germline-derived CDR1 and CDR2 are SQVTM and ANQGSEA. V shed 1 base, J shed 0 bases, and the junction held 7 bases outside the gene matches. The CDR3 has 19 residues. The CDR3 DNA reads TGCAGCGTTGAAGTGGGACTAGCGGGGGGCCTACTCTCCTACAATGAGCAGTTCTTC. Translation: CSVEVGLAGGLLSYNEQFF.

This chain uses TRBV14 with TRBJ2-1, with D perhaps matching TRBD2 (6 bases). The CDR3 spans 16 residues. V was shortened by 0 bases and J by 5 bases, with 14 bases between the two germline ends. Germline lookup yields CDR1 SGHDN and CDR2 FVKESK. The CDR3 sequence: CASSQEYRGTHNEQFF. Written as DNA, the CDR3 is TGTGCCAGCAGCCAAGAGTACCGGGGGACCCACAATGAGCAGTTCTTC.

In DNA, the CDR3 is TGTGCCAGCAGCCAAGGGGCCCCAGGGAACTCCTACGAGCAGTACTTC. The encoded protein is CASSQGAPGNSYEQYF. The chain links TRBV3-1 (or the pseudogene TRBV3-2) to TRBJ2-7, with D maybe TRBD1 (5 bases). V was clipped by 1 base and J by 0 bases, with 13 bases between them. Looked up from germline, CDR1 is LGHDT and CDR2 is YNNKEL (reference sequence). The length of the CDR3 is 16 residues.

This clone was seen a few times. The chain is built from TRBV23-1 and TRBJ1-3; perhaps TRBD1 as D (5 bases). TRBV23-1 is flagged as an ORF with uncertain function. The V end lost 0 bases, the J end lost 0 bases, and 9 bases lay between the germline ends. The CDR3 contains 16 residues. This CDR3 is CASSQSGLNSGNTIYF. The CDR3 DNA reads as TGCGCCAGCAGTCAATCGGGACTTAACTCTGGAAACACCATATATTTT.

The genes are TRBV5-4 and TRBJ2-5; 7 bases fit TRBD2. The trim removed 1 base at V and 2 bases at J, leaving 2 bases unmatched. Germline CDR1 is SGHNT and CDR2 is YYREEE (reference sequence). The CDR3 has 14 amino acids. The CDR3 DNA sequence: TGTGCCAGCAGCTTGACTAGCGATCAAGAGACCCAGTACTTC. Protein: CASSLTSDQETQYF.

This clone was detected once. V gene TRBV19 combines with J gene TRBJ2-3; no definite D call. This CDR3 contains 15 residues. Germline CDR1 LNHDA, CDR2 SQIVND (reference sequence). V dropped 0 bases and J dropped 4 bases, with 11 bases sitting between them. The CDR3 region is CASSIDRGRPDTQYF. Written as DNA, the CDR3 is TGTGCCAGTAGTATAGATCGTGGGCGCCCAGATACGCAGTATTTT. Full variable domain (missing parts from reference TRBV19 and TRBJ2-3): DGGITQSPKYLFRKEGQNVTLSCEQNLNHDAMYWYRQDPGQGLRLIYYSQIVNDFQKGDIAEGYSVSREKKESFPLTVTSAQKNPTAFYLCASSIDRGRPDTQYFGPGTRLTVL.

The rearrangement uses TRBV28 and TRBJ1-6; TRBD1 might be the D (6 bases). Trimming removed 5 bases from V and 9 bases from J, with 11 bases in between. Germline V gene data show CDR1 as MDHEN and CDR2 as SYDVKM. This CDR3 is built from 13 residues. The CDR3 DNA follows: TGTGCCAGCAGTCTCCAACAGGGTTCACCCCTCCACTTT. Translated: CASSLQQGSPLHF.

The V and J genes are TRBV24-1 and TRBJ2-5, with TRBD2 identical over 8 bases. The V segment lost 1 base and the J segment 1 base; nucleotides outside the gene matches: 4. This CDR3 has 16 residues. Germline V gives CDR1 KGHDR, CDR2 SFDVKD. The CDR3 sequence is CATSDFGRGAQETQYF. The DNA for the CDR3 is TGTGCCACCAGTGATTTCGGGCGGGGGGCCCAAGAGACCCAGTACTTC.

The table lists this clone with a count of one. The chain links TRBV27 to TRBJ1-6; D perhaps matches TRBD1 (5 bases). The CDR3 totals 14 residues. V was pared by 6 bases and J by 7 bases, with 13 bases between. Per germline, CDR1 MNHEY and CDR2 SMNVEV (reference sequence). CDR3: CASRSGTGNSPLHF. The CDR3 DNA follows: TGTGCCAGCAGAAGCGGGACGGGAAATTCACCCCTCCACTTT.

The V and J genes are TRBV6-1 and TRBJ1-2; TRBD1 might be the D (6 bases). CDR1 and CDR2 from the germline V gene are MNHNS and SASEGT. V was clipped by 3 bases and J by 5 bases, with 13 bases between them. This CDR3 is 14 amino acids long. CDR3 region: CASSEAGAVYGYTF. Written as DNA, the CDR3 is TGTGCCAGCAGTGAGGCGGGGGCCGTTTATGGCTACACCTTC.

The V gene is TRBV5-8, the J gene TRBJ1-1; 9 positions match TRBD1. The CDR3 has 15 residues. V was pared by 4 bases and J by 6 bases, with 10 bases of the junction left unmatched. Germline lookup yields CDR1 SGHTS and CDR2 YDEGEE. The CDR3 sequence: CASSPTGQGISEAFF. CDR3 nucleotide sequence: TGTGCCAGCAGCCCGACGGGACAGGGAATCTCTGAAGCTTTCTTT.